Shown below are 5 T cell receptor beta chains from a single sample sequenced in a study of cytomegalovirus exposure and HLA in healthy donors. PCR amplification relied on 60 Vbeta primers (plus 13 Jbeta primers). TCRdb's copy holds only in-frame clones and misses some; the assay was immunoSEQ multiplex PCR. The data show roughly 140,000 clones, with around 79% seen just once and 3% to 4% held by the top ten. The sample comprised PBMCs. These receptors all come from a human donor in good health.

The V and J genes are TRBV28 and TRBJ2-1; 8 bases fit TRBD1. Germline V CDR1 and CDR2: MDHEN, SYDVKM. J lost 1 base, V lost 3 bases, and 2 bases had no gene match. CDR3 length: 15 amino acids. The CDR3 reads CASSFRDRSYNEQFF. In nucleotides, the CDR3 is TGTGCCAGCAGTTTTCGGGACAGGTCCTACAATGAGCAGTTCTTC.

The chain has TRBV5-1 and TRBJ2-2; D call uncertain. V shed 0 bases and J shed 6 bases, with 12 bases lying between them. The V gene's germline CDR1 is SGHRS and CDR2 YFSETQ. The CDR3 consists of 15 residues. Here the CDR3 reads CASSLGGSLAGELFF. The CDR3 DNA sequence: TGCGCCAGCAGCTTGGGTGGCAGTCTCGCCGGGGAGCTGTTTTTT.

This rearrangement joins TRBV13 to TRBJ2-3, with 8 bases identical to TRBD2. Germline CDR1 reads PRHDT; CDR2 reads FYEKMQ (reference sequence). The trim removed 2 bases at V and 5 bases at J, leaving 15 bases unmatched. The CDR3 covers 18 residues. CDR3 DNA sequence: TGTGCCAGCAGCTTATGGGCGGGGGGACGTCAGGAGAAAGATACGCAGTATTTT. Encoded protein: CASSLWAGGRQEKDTQYF.

The gene calls are TRBV27 and TRBJ1-2; D not resolved. The V end lost 5 bases, the J end lost 2 bases, and 12 bases lay between the germline ends. CDR1 and CDR2 (germline): MNHEY, SMNVEV (reference sequence). CDR3 size: 14 residues. CDR3 amino acids: CASSPYRANYGYTF. CDR3 DNA: TGTGCCAGCAGTCCTTACCGAGCCAACTATGGCTACACCTTC.

The chain couples TRBV5-4 to TRBJ2-7; unclear D gene. The CDR3 loop spans 13 amino acids. V shed 3 bases and J shed 6 bases, with 13 bases lying between them. Looked up from germline, CDR1 is SGHNT and CDR2 is YYREEE (reference sequence). The CDR3 loop is CASSYSRSREQYF. Here the CDR3 DNA reads TGTGCCAGCAGCTACTCCCGGAGTCGCGAGCAGTACTTC.